This T cell receptor beta chain was recorded in a study of T cell changes during pregnancy in multiple sclerosis. The assay was immunoSEQ multiplex PCR, and TCRdb's table has in-frame clones only and misses some. Counted here are 20,000 to 25,000 clones, about 88% occurring once; the ten biggest clones make up 6.5% to 8.5%. Germline CDR1 reads MNHEY; CDR2 reads SVGAGI. Trimming removed 6 bases at V and 3 bases at J, with 9 bases between. The CDR3 is made up of 13 amino acids. Sample: CD8+ T cells from peripheral blood mononuclear cells, taken after pregnancy. The chain links TRBV6-5 to TRBJ2-4; tentatively, D is TRBD2 (5 bases). This TCR was recovered from a female donor with multiple sclerosis, enrolled in a pregnancy study. In nucleotides, the CDR3 is TGTGCCAGCAGCCCCGGGAACAAAAACATTCAGTACTTC. Translated: CASSPGNKNIQYF.